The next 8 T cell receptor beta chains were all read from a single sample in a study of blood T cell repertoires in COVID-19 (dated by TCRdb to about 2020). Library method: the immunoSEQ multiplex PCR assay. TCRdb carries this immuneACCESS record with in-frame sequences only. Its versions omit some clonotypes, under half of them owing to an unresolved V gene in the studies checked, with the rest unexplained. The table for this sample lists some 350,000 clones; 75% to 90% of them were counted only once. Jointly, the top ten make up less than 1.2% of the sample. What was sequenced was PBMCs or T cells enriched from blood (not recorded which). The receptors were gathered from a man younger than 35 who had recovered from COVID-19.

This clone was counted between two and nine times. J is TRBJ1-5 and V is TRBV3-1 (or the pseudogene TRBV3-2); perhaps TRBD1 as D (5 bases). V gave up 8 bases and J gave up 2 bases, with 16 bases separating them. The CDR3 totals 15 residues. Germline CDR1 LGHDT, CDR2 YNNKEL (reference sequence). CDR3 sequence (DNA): TGTGCCAGCGGCCCAAGGGGAAAGGGCAATCAGCCCCAGCATTTT. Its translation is CASGPRGKGNQPQHF.

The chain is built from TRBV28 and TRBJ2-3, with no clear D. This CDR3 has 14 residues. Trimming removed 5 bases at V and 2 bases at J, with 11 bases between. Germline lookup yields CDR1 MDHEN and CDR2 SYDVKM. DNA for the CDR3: TGTGCCAGCAGTCAACCCAGTATCACAGATACGCAGTATTTT. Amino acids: CASSQPSITDTQYF.

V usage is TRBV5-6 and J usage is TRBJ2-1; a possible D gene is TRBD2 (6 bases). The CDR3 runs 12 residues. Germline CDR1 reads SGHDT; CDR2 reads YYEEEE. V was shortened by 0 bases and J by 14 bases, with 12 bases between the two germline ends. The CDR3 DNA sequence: TGTGCCAGCAGCTTGGCGGGGCGGGGCAAGTTCTTC. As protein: CASSLAGRGKFF.

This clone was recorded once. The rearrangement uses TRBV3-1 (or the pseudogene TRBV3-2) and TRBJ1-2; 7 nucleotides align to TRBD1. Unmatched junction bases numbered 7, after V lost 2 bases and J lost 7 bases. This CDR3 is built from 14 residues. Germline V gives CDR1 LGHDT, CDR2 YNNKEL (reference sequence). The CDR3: CASSQPDRTAGYTF. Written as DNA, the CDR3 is TGTGCCAGCAGCCAACCGGACAGGACAGCTGGCTACACCTTC.

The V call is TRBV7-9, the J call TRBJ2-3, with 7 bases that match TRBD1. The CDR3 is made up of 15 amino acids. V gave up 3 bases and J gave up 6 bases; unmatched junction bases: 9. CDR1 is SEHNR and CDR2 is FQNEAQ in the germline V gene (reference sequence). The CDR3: CASSFLRQGPDTQYF. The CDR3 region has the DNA TGTGCCAGCAGCTTCCTCCGACAGGGTCCGGATACGCAGTATTTT. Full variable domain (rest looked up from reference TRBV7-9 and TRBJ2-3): DTGVSQNPRHKITKRGQNVTFRCDPISEHNRLYWYRQTLGQGPEFLTYFQNEAQLEKSRLLSDRFSAERPKGSFSTLEIQRTEQGDSAMYLCASSFLRQGPDTQYFGPGTRLTVL.

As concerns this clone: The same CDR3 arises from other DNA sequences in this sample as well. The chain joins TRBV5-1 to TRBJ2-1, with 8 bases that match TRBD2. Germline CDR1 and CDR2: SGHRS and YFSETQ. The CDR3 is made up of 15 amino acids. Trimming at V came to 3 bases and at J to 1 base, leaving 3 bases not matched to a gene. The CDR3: CASSSSGGSYNEQFF. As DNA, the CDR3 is TGCGCCAGCAGCTCGAGCGGGGGATCCTACAATGAGCAGTTCTTC. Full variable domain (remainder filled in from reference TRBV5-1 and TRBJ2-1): KAGVTQTPRYLIKTRGQQVTLSCSPISGHRSVSWYQQTPGQGLQFLFEYFSETQRNKGNFPGRFSGRQFSNSRSEMNVSTLELGDSALYLCASSSSGGSYNEQFFGPGTRLTVL.

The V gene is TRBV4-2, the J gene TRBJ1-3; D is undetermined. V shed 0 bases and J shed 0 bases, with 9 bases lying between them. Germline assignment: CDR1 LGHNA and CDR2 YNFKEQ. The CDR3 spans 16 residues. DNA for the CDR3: TGTGCCAGCAGCCAAGATCTTCTAGTCTCTGGAAACACCATATATTTT. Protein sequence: CASSQDLLVSGNTIYF.

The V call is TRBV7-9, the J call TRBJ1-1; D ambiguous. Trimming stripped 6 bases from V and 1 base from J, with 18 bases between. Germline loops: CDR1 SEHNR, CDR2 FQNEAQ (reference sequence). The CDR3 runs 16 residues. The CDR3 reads CASSLSMSSWNTEAFF. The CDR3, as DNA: TGTGCCAGCAGTCTAAGTATGTCGAGTTGGAACACTGAAGCTTTCTTT.